The clone carrying this TCR beta chain is a singleton in its sample. Its antigen remains unidentified. The data stem from a study of cytotoxic CD8 clonotypes in ibrutinib-treated CLL. The overall study: Response was recorded as partial in 24 patients and complete in 2; at median about 6 years, around 14 remained remitted and about twelve had progressed. There were, on average, 255,043 productive templates and tens of thousands of productive rearrangements per sample. Regarding the study as a whole: There were few public clonotypes, and on treatment they contracted or stayed stable.

Looked up from germline, CDR1 is SGHTA and CDR2 is FQGNSA. V lost 5 bases, J lost 9 bases, and 14 bases lay in between. This CDR3 region has 13 residues. Target depth was 1 in 200,000 to 1 in 1 million T cells, about 10x per clonotype. The repertoire was sequenced with immunoSEQ multiplex PCR; TCRdb's copy has only in-frame clones and lacks some. The sample has roughly 190,000 clones, about 72% seen once; the top ten hold roughly 13%. The gene calls are TRBV7-2 and TRBJ2-1; tentatively, D is TRBD2 (5 bases). The source is a human donor with chronic lymphocytic leukemia. The material sequenced was PBMCs, taken after 24 months of ibrutinib treatment. CDR3 region: CASSPLRGFEQFF. Written as DNA, the CDR3 is TGTGCCAGCAGCCCGTTACGGGGTTTTGAGCAGTTCTTC.